This TCR beta chain appears in the sequencing data of a study of shared clonotypes between healthy human individuals. Assay used: immunoSEQ multiplex PCR; TCRdb lists only in-frame clones, some missing. The table shows roughly 2.1 million clones, with approximately 94% occurring only once. Naive CD8 cells, CD45RO-negative and positively selected for CCR7, excluded terminally differentiated effector memory CD45RA+ cells. The CDR3 is 15 amino acids. V was pared by 4 bases and J by 3 bases, with 4 bases of the junction left unmatched. CDR1 and CDR2 from the germline V gene are MDHEN and SYDVKM. The clonotype originates from a man younger than 35 in good health. Some clones in this sample may be carry-over from other donors' samples. V is TRBV28 and J is TRBJ2-1; 9 positions agree with TRBD2. Sequencing was done on a sample of naive CD8+ T cells from PBMCs. The CDR3 region is CASSSRLAVYNEQFF. The CDR3 bases are TGTGCCAGCAGTTCCAGACTAGCGGTCTACAATGAGCAGTTCTTC. The full variable domain, with the rest looked up from reference TRBV28 and TRBJ2-1, is DVKVTQSSRYLVKRTGEKVFLECVQDMDHENMFWYRQDPGLGLRLIYFSYDVKMKEKGDIPEGYSVSREKKERFSLILESASTNQTSMYLCASSSRLAVYNEQFFGPGTRLTVL.